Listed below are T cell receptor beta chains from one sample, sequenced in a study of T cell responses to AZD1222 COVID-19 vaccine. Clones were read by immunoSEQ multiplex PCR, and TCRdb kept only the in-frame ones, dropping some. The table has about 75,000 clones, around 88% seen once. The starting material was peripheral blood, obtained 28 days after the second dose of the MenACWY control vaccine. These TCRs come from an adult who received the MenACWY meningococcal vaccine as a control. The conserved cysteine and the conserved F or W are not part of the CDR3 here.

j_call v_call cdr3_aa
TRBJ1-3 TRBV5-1 ASSLGGTSGNTIY
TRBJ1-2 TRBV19 ASSTPVGTANYGYT
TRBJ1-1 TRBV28 ASAGSRSTGGRGNTEAF
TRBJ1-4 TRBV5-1 ASSFNPLGQGNEKLF
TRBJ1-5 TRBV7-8 ASSPWTGGIGQPQH
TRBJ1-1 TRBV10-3 AISDSTDMNTEAF
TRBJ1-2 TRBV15 ATSRGDYDGYT
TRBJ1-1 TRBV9 ASSVAGKSTEAF
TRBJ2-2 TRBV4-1 ASSSGLLAGGIGELF
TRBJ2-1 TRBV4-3 ASSPRTSGGATYNEQF
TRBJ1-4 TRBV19 ASSIGRQNEKLF
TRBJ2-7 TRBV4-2 ASSRDRGGYEQY
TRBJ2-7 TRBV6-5 ASSPGQGKYEQY
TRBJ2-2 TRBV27 ASSFQTGNTGELF
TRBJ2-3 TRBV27 ASSSDTDTQY
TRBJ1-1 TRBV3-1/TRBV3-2 ASSLTGGNTEAF
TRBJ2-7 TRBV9 ASSVAQGAYEQY
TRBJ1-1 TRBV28 ASSTTRGGIRDTEAF
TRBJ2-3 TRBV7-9 ASSLVGVTPQY
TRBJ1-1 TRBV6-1 ASSEDFDGTEAF
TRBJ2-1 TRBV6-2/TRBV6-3 ASSGYGRNEQF
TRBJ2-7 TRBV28 ASSSSDRGLSYEQY